The 6 T cell receptor beta chains reported below all come from one sample, sequenced in a study of cytomegalovirus exposure and HLA in healthy donors. The data were produced by immunoSEQ multiplex PCR, yet TCRdb's version contains in-frame clones alone and is incomplete. The data contain hundreds of thousands of clones, about nine tenths of them singletons. Specimen: PBMCs. Every receptor here comes from a woman between 18 and 29 years old in good health and CMV-seronegative.

The chain combines TRBV27 with TRBJ1-5, with a weak D call TRBD1 (6 bases). Trimming removed 5 bases at V and 5 bases at J, with 13 bases between. The CDR3 is made up of 14 amino acids. Germline V gene data show CDR1 as MNHEY and CDR2 as SMNVEV (reference sequence). CDR3 coding DNA: TGTGCCAGCAGTCTCGAGGGGGGGGATCAGCCCCAGCATTTT. This codes for CASSLEGGDQPQHF.

This chain links TRBV7-8 with TRBJ2-5; 8 bases are a match to TRBD2. The germline CDR1 and CDR2 sequences are SGHVS and FQNEAQ. Trimming removed 0 bases from V and 1 base from J; junction bases left unmatched: 4. The CDR3 is made up of 16 amino acids. This CDR3 reads CASSLAAGGGQETQYF. CDR3 DNA: TGTGCCAGCAGCTTAGCTGCGGGGGGTGGCCAAGAGACCCAGTACTTC.

V and J are TRBV7-9 and TRBJ2-7; a possible D gene is TRBD1 (5 bases). Germline assignment: CDR1 SEHNR and CDR2 FQNEAQ (reference sequence). The CDR3 spans 16 residues. V lost 5 bases to trimming and J lost 0 bases, with 17 bases between them. The CDR3, as DNA: TGTGCCAGCAGCCGCCCGAAGACAGCCACCTCCTACGAGCAGTACTTC. Residues: CASSRPKTATSYEQYF.

This chain uses TRBV6-1 with TRBJ2-7; 8 bases align to TRBD2. This CDR3 spans 12 amino acids. Germline V lookup: CDR1 MNHNS, CDR2 SASEGT. V shed 7 bases and J 3 bases; nucleotides not matched to a gene: 2. CDR3 protein: CASKRGGYEQYF. CDR3 nucleotides: TGTGCCAGCAAACGGGGGGGCTACGAGCAGTACTTC.

The rearrangement joins TRBV4-1 to TRBJ1-5; TRBD1 matches at 9 bases. The CDR3 runs 15 residues. Germline assignment: CDR1 MGHRA and CDR2 YSYEKL. Trimming removed 3 bases from V and 5 bases from J; junction bases left unmatched: 5. The CDR3 DNA reads TGCGCCAGCAGCCACGGGACAGGGAGCGATCAGCCCCAGCATTTT. It specifies CASSHGTGSDQPQHF.

V and J are TRBV7-2 and TRBJ2-1; 8 bases line up with TRBD2. The CDR3 length is 17 residues. The ends lost 1 base at V and 2 bases at J; junction bases unmatched: 7. CDR1 and CDR2 from the germline V gene are SGHTA and FQGNSA. The CDR3: CASSLEAREATYNEQFF. For the CDR3, the DNA is TGTGCCAGCAGCTTAGAGGCGCGGGAGGCCACCTACAATGAGCAGTTCTTC. Together with reference TRBV7-2 and TRBJ2-1, the CDR3 gives the full variable domain: GAGVSQSPSNKVTEKGKDVELRCDPISGHTALYWYRQSLGQGLEFLIYFQGNSAPDKSGLPSDRFSAERTGGSVSTLTIQRTQQEDSAVYLCASSLEAREATYNEQFFGPGTRLTVL.